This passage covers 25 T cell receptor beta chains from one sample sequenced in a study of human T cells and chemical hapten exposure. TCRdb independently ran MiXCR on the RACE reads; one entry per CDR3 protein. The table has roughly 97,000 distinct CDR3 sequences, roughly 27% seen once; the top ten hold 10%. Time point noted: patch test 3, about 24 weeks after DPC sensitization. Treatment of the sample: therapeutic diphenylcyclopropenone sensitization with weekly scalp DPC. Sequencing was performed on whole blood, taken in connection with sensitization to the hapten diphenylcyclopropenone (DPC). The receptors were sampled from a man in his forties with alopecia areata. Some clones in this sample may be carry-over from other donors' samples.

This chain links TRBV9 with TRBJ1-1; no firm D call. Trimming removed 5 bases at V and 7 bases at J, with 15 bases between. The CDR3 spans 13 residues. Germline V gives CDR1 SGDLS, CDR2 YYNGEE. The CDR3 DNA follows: TGTGCCAGCAGGGCGGCAGAAGGTAGTGAAGCTTTCTTT. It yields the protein CASRAAEGSEAFF.

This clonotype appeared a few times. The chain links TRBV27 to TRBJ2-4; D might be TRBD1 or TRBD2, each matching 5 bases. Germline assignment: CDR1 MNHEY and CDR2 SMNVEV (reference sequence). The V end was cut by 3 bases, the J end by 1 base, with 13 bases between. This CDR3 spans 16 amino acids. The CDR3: CASSFGGVVAKNIQYF. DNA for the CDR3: TGTGCCAGCAGTTTTGGGGGAGTAGTCGCCAAAAACATTCAGTACTTC.

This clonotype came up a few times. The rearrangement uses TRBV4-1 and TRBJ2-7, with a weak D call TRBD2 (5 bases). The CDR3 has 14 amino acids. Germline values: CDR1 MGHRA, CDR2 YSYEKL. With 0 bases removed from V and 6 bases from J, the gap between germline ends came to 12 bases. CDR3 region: CASSQEGRAGEQYF. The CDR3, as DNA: TGCGCCAGCAGCCAAGAGGGTCGGGCGGGCGAGCAGTACTTC.

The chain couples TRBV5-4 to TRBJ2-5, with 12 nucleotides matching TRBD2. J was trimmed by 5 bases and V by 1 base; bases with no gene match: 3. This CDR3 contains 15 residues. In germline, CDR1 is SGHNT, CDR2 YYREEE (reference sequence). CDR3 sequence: CASSLRTSGMETQYF. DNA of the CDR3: TGTGCCAGCAGCTTGCGGACTAGCGGGATGGAGACCCAGTACTTC. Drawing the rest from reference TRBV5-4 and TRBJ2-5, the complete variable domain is ETGVTQSPTHLIKTRGQQVTLRCSSQSGHNTVSWYQQALGQGPQFIFQYYREEENGRGNFPPRFSGLQFPNYSSELNVNALELDDSALYLCASSLRTSGMETQYFGPGTRLLVL.

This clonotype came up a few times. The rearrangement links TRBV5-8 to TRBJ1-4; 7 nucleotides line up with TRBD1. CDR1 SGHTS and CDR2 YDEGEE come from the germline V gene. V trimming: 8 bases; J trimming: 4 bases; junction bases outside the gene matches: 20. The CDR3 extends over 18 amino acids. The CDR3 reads CARNDRASHYNRNEKLFF. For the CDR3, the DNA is TGTGCCAGGAATGACAGGGCTTCTCATTATAATCGTAATGAAAAACTGTTTTTT.

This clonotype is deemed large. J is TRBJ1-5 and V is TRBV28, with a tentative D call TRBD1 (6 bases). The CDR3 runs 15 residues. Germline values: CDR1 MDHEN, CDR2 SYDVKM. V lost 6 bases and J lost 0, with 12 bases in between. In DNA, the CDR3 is TGTGCCAGCAGCTCAGGACAGTATAGCAATCAGCCCCAGCATTTT. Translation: CASSSGQYSNQPQHF. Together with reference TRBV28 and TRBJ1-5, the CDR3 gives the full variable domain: DVKVTQSSRYLVKRTGEKVFLECVQDMDHENMFWYRQDPGLGLRLIYFSYDVKMKEKGDIPEGYSVSREKKERFSLILESASTNQTSMYLCASSSGQYSNQPQHFGDGTRLSIL.

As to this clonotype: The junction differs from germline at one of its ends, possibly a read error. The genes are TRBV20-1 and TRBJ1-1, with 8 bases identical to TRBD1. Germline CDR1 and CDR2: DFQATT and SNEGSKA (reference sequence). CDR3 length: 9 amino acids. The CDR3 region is CSARVGQAF. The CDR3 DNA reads TGCAGTGCTAGAGTGGGACAGGCTTTT.

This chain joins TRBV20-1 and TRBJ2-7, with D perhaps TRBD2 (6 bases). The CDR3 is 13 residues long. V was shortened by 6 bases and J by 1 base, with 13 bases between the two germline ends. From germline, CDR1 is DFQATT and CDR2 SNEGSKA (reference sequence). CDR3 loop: CSALEAGSYEQYF. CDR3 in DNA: TGCAGTGCCCTAGAAGCGGGTTCCTACGAGCAGTACTTC.

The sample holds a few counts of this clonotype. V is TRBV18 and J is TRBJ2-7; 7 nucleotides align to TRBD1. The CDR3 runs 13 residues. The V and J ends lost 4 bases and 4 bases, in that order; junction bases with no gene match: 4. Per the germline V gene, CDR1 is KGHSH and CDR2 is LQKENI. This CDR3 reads CASSRGTAYEQYF. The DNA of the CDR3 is TGTGCCAGCTCACGAGGGACAGCATACGAGCAGTACTTC.

CDR3 protein: CASSPLTSGSYEQYF. The CDR3, as DNA: TGTGCCAGCAGTCCTCTGACTAGCGGGAGCTACGAGCAGTACTTC. V and J are TRBV12-3 or TRBV12-4 and TRBJ2-7; 12 bases are a match to TRBD2. The trim removed 5 bases at V and 3 bases at J, leaving 5 bases unmatched. The CDR3 runs 15 residues.

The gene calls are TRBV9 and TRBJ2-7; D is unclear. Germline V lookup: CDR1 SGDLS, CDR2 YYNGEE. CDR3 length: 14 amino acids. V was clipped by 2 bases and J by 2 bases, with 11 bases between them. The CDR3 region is CASSVLVDPYEQYF. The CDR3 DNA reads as TGTGCCAGCAGCGTCCTAGTAGACCCCTACGAGCAGTACTTC.

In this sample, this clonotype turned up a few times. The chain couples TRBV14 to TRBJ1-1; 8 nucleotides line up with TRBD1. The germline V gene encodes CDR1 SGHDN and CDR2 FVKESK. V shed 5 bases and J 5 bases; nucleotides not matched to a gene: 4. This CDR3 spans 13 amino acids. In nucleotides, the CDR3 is TGTGCCAGCAGCTACCGACAGGGGACTGAAGCTTTCTTT. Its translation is CASSYRQGTEAFF.

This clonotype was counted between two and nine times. The CDR3 is CASSDLQDAGEKLFF. The CDR3 DNA sequence: TGTGCCAGCAGTGACCTACAGGACGCAGGGGAAAAACTGTTTTTT. V and J are TRBV12-3 or TRBV12-4 and TRBJ1-4; maybe TRBD1 (5 bases). The CDR3 covers 15 residues. With 5 bases removed from V and 8 bases from J, the gap between germline ends came to 18 bases.

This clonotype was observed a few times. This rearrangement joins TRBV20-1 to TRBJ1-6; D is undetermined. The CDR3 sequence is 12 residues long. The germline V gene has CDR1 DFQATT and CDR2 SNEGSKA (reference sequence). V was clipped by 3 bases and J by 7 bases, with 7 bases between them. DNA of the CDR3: TGCAGTGCTAGGGTTCGAAATTCACCCCTCCACTTT. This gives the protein CSARVRNSPLHF.

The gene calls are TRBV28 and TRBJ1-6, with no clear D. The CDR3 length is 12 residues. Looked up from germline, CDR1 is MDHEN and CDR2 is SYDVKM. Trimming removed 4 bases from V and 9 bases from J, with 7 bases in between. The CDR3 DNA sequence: TGTGCCAGCAGTTCGAGGGTTTCACCCCTCCACTTT. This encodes CASSSRVSPLHF.

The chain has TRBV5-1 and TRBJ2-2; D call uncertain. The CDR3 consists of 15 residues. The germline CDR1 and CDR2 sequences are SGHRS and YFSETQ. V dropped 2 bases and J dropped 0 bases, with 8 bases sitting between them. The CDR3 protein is CASSFWAANTGELFF. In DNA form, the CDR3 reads TGCGCCAGCAGCTTTTGGGCAGCGAACACCGGGGAGCTGTTTTTT.

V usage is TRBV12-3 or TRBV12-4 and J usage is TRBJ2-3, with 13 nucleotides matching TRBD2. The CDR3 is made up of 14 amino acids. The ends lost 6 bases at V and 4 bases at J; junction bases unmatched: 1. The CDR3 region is CASRLAGGPDTQYF. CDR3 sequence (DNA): TGTGCCAGCAGACTAGCGGGAGGGCCAGATACGCAGTATTTT.

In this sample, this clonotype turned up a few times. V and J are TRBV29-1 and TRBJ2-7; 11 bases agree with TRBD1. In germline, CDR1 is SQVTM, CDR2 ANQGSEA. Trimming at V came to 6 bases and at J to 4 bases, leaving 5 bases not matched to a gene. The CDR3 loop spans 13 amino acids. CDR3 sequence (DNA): TGCAGCGTCGGCCGGGACAGGGGGTACGAGCAGTACTTC. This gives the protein CSVGRDRGYEQYF.

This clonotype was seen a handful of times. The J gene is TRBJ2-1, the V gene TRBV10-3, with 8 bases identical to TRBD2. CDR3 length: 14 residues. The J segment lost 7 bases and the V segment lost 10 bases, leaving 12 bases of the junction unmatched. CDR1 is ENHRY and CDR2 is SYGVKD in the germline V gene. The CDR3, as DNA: TGTGCCACGGGCGCGGGAGGCCCTCTTAATGAGCAGTTCTTC. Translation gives CATGAGGPLNEQFF.

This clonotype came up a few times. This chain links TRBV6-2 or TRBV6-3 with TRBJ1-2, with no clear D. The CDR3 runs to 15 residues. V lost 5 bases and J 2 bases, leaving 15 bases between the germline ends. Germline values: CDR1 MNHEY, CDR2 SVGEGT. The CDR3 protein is CASSPQLGPNYGYTF. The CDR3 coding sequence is TGTGCCAGCAGTCCTCAACTTGGCCCGAACTATGGCTACACCTTC.

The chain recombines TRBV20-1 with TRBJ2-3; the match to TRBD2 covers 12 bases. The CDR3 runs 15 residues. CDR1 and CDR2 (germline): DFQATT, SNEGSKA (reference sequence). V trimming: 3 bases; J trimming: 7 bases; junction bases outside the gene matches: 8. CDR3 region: CSARLQTSGRNTQYF. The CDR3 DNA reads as TGCAGTGCTAGGTTACAGACTAGCGGGAGAAATACGCAGTATTTT.

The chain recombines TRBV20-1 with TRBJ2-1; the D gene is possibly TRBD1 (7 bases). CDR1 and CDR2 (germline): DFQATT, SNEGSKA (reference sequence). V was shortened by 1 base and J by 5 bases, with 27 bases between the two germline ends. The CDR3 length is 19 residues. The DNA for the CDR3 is TGCAGTGCTAGAGGGCAGGGGGGTAGCGGAGGTATCCGTAACAATGAGCAGTTCTTC. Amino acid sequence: CSARGQGGSGGIRNNEQFF.

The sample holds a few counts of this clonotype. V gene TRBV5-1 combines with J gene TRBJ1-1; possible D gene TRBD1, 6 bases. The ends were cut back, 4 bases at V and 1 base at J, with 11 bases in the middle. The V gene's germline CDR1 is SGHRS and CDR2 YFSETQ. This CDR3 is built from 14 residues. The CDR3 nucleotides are TGCGCCAGCAGCCTCCCGGGGGCGAACACTGAAGCTTTCTTT. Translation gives CASSLPGANTEAFF.

CDR3 protein: CASSLAATSSTDTQYF. CDR3 coding DNA: TGTGCCAGCAGCTTAGCGGCTACCTCTAGCACAGATACGCAGTATTTT. This chain uses TRBV7-2 with TRBJ2-3; D unclear. V dropped 0 bases and J dropped 0 bases, with 10 bases sitting between them. Germline V gives CDR1 SGHTA, CDR2 FQGNSA. The CDR3 is 16 residues long. Complete variable domain (other parts from reference TRBV7-2 and TRBJ2-3): GAGVSQSPSNKVTEKGKDVELRCDPISGHTALYWYRQSLGQGLEFLIYFQGNSAPDKSGLPSDRFSAERTGGSVSTLTIQRTQQEDSAVYLCASSLAATSSTDTQYFGPGTRLTVL.

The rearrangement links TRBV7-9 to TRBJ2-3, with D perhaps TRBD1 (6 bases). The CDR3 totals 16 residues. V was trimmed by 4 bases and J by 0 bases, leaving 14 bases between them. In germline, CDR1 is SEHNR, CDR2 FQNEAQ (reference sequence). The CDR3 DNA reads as TGTGCCAGCAGCTCTAACCGGGACATAAGCACAGATACGCAGTATTTT. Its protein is CASSSNRDISTDTQYF.